This T cell receptor beta chain originates from a study of patients and donors after allogeneic stem cell transplantation. TCRdb re-analysed the RT-PCR reads in MiXCR, keeping a single row per CDR3 protein. The table has 100,000 to 120,000 distinct CDR3 sequences, around 35% seen once. The CDR3 is 13 amino acids. Germline CDR1 DFQATT, CDR2 SNEGSKA (reference sequence). J lost 5 bases, V lost 6 bases, and 7 bases had no gene match. This sequence was found in a human donor who was either an allogeneic HSCT recipient or a stem cell or donor lymphocyte infusion donor (not recorded which). It is not recorded whose cells these are; they may come from a transplant donor. The chain carries TRBV20-1 and TRBJ2-1; 7 nucleotides line up with TRBD2. The sequenced sample was blood, either unsorted or a sorted T cell fraction (not recorded which). CDR3: CSARLALDNEQFF. DNA for the CDR3: TGCAGTGCCCGACTAGCCCTTGACAATGAGCAGTTCTTC.